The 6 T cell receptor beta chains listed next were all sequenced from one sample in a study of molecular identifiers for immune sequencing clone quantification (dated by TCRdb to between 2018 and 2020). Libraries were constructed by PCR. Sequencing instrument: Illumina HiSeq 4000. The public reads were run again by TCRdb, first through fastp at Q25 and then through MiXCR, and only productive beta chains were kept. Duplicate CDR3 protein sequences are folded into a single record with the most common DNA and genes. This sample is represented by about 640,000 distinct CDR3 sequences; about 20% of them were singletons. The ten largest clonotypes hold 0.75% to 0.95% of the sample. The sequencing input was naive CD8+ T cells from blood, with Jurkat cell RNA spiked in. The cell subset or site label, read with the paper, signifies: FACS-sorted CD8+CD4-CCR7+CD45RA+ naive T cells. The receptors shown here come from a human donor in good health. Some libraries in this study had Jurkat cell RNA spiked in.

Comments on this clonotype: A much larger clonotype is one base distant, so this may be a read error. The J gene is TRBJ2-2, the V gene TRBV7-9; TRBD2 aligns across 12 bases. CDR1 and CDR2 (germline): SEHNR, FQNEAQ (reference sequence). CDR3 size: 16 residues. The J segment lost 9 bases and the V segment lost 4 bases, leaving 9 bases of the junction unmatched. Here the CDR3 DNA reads TGTGCCAGCAGCTCCCACCGGACTAGCGGGGCCAGGGAGCTGTTTTTT. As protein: CASSSHRTSGARELFF.

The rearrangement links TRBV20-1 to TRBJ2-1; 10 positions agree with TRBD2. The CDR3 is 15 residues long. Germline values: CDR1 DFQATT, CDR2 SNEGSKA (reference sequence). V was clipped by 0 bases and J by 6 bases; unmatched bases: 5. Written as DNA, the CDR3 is TGCAGTGCTAGAGAGGCTAGCGGGAGTCCCAATGAGCAGTTCTTC. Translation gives CSAREASGSPNEQFF.

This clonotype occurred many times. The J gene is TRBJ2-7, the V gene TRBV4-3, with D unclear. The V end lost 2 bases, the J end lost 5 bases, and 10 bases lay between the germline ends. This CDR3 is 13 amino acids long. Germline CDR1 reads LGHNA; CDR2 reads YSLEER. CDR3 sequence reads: CASSQLLEDEQYF. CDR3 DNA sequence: TGCGCCAGCAGCCAACTCCTCGAGGACGAGCAGTACTTC.

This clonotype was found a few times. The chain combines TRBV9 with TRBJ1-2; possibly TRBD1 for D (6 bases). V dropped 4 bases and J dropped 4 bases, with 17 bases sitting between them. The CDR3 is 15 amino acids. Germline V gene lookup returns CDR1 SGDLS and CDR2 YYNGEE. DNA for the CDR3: TGTGCCAGCAGCTCTACAGGGTTAAAGCCCTATGGCTACACCTTC. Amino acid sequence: CASSSTGLKPYGYTF.

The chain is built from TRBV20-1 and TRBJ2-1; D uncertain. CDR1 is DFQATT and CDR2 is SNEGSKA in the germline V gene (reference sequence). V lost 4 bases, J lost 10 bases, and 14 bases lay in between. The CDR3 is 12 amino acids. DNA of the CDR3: TGCAGTGCTACCCGCCCTATGGGAGAGCAGTTCTTC. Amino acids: CSATRPMGEQFF.

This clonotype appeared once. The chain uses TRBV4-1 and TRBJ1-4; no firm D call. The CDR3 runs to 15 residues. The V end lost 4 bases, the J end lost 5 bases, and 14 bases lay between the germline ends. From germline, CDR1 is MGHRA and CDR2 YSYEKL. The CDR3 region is CASSPEEVANEKLFF. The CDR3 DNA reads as TGCGCCAGCAGCCCTGAGGAGGTGGCGAATGAAAAACTGTTTTTT.